A single sample gave rise to the 23 T cell receptor beta chains below, sequenced in a study of cytomegalovirus exposure and HLA in healthy donors. PCR primers comprised 60 Vbeta and 13 Jbeta primers. Generated by immunoSEQ multiplex PCR, the TCRdb table keeps only in-frame clones and is missing some. The table includes some 97,000 clones, roughly 75% detected once. Sample: PBMCs. The source is a male donor in good health and CMV-seropositive.

V is TRBV15 and J is TRBJ1-2; no definite D call. Germline CDR1 reads LNHNV; CDR2 reads YYDKDF (reference sequence). The CDR3 runs 13 residues. V shed 0 bases and J shed 8 bases, with 10 bases lying between them. The DNA of the CDR3 is TGTGCCACCAGCAGAGAAGAGGGTAGGGGCTACACCTTC. Translated: CATSREEGRGYTF.

The gene calls are TRBV4-2 and TRBJ1-6; tentatively, D is TRBD1 (6 bases). V was trimmed by 1 base and J by 7 bases, leaving 8 bases between them. The germline V gene encodes CDR1 LGHNA and CDR2 YNFKEQ. This CDR3 is 14 amino acids long. CDR3: CASSQGTENSPLHF. For the CDR3, the DNA is TGTGCCAGCAGCCAAGGGACAGAGAATTCACCCCTCCACTTT.

The chain combines TRBV7-9 with TRBJ2-3; tentative D call: TRBD2 (6 bases). V was cut by 5 bases and J by 6 bases, with 18 bases left in between. The germline CDR1 and CDR2 sequences are SEHNR and FQNEAQ (reference sequence). The CDR3 length is 15 residues. The CDR3 DNA is TGTGCCAGCAGCCGCGCGGAGGGTGAAAGGGATACGCAGTATTTT. Translation: CASSRAEGERDTQYF.

The gene calls are TRBV19 and TRBJ1-1; 7 bases align to TRBD1. CDR1 is LNHDA, CDR2 SQIVND, per germline (reference sequence). Unmatched junction bases numbered 5, after V lost 3 bases and J lost 7 bases. CDR3 length: 13 residues. This CDR3 reads CASSIRGASEAFF. CDR3 sequence (DNA): TGTGCCAGTAGTATCAGGGGGGCAAGTGAAGCTTTCTTT.

The J gene is TRBJ2-7, the V gene TRBV6-5, with TRBD2 identical over 8 bases. The CDR3 totals 15 residues. Trimming at V came to 6 bases and at J to 5 bases, leaving 12 bases not matched to a gene. Per the germline V gene, CDR1 is MNHEY and CDR2 is SVGAGI. The CDR3 DNA reads TGTGCCAGCAGCCCGGGGGGGATGGGCCGCAACGAGCAGTACTTC. Translating it yields CASSPGGMGRNEQYF.

The chain carries TRBV4-3 and TRBJ2-5, with TRBD2 matching over 7 bases. This CDR3 comprises 20 residues. Germline V gene lookup returns CDR1 LGHNA and CDR2 YSLEER. The J segment lost 5 bases and the V segment lost 0 bases, leaving 21 bases of the junction unmatched. The DNA for the CDR3 is TGCGCCAGCAGCCAAGATTGGAATGGAGCGGGGAGGCGACTGCGGGAGACCCAGTACTTC. Translating it yields CASSQDWNGAGRRLRETQYF.

The V and J genes are TRBV5-4 and TRBJ2-7; no reliable D call. Germline V gene sequence: CDR1 SGHNT, CDR2 YYREEE (reference sequence). The V end was cut by 3 bases, the J end by 6 bases, with 19 bases between. This CDR3 spans 15 amino acids. The CDR3 sequence is CASSSTGSFRSEQYF. CDR3 in DNA: TGTGCCAGCAGCTCAACCGGGTCCTTCAGATCCGAGCAGTACTTC.

The genes are TRBV6-5 and TRBJ1-2, with D maybe TRBD1 (5 bases). CDR1 MNHEY and CDR2 SVGAGI come from the germline V gene. The CDR3 is made up of 14 amino acids. Trimming removed 4 bases at V and 6 bases at J, with 15 bases between. The CDR3 nucleotides are TGTGCCAGCAGTTGGGGGGGGATAGGTAATGGCTACACCTTC. This codes for CASSWGGIGNGYTF.

V is TRBV10-1 and J is TRBJ2-7; 9 nucleotides match TRBD1. Germline CDR1 WNHNN, CDR2 SYGVQD (reference sequence). J gave up 3 bases and V 0 bases, and 12 bases lay outside the gene matches. This CDR3 comprises 18 residues. CDR3 region: CASSESSGAGTGHYEQYF. The CDR3 DNA reads TGCGCCAGCAGTGAGTCGAGTGGTGCCGGGACAGGGCACTACGAGCAGTACTTC.

This clone has just one count. The chain couples TRBV4-2 to TRBJ2-3, with TRBD2 matching over 9 bases. The junction had 9 bases not matched to a gene; V was cut back by 1 base and J by 4 bases. The CDR3 consists of 17 residues. CDR1 and CDR2 from the germline V gene are LGHNA and YNFKEQ. The CDR3 DNA sequence: TGTGCCAGCAGCCAAGGTGTCGGCGGGGGGGCAGCAGATACGCAGTATTTT. It yields the protein CASSQGVGGGAADTQYF.

This clone was counted between two and nine times. The chain carries TRBV6-1 and TRBJ2-1; 15 bases are a match to TRBD2. The CDR3 consists of 15 residues. Germline assignment: CDR1 MNHNS and CDR2 SASEGT. J lost 8 bases, V lost 5 bases, and 4 bases had no gene match. The CDR3 DNA sequence: TGTGCCAGCAGTCGGACTAGCGGGGGGGCAGATGAGCAGTTCTTC. It codes for CASSRTSGGADEQFF.

The rearrangement joins TRBV5-1 to TRBJ1-3; D gene uncertain. Between the trimmed V and J ends, which lost 0 bases and 0 bases, there was a span of 4 bases. The germline V gene encodes CDR1 SGHRS and CDR2 YFSETQ. This CDR3 comprises 14 residues. Written as DNA, the CDR3 is TGCGCCAGCAGCTTGGGGAGCTCTGGAAACACCATATATTTT. Its protein is CASSLGSSGNTIYF.

Worth noting for this clone: A far larger clone is one nucleotide away, so this likely arose from a read error. This rearrangement joins TRBV5-6 to TRBJ1-3, with a weak D call TRBD1 (5 bases). The CDR3 spans 18 residues. Looked up from germline, CDR1 is SGHDT and CDR2 is YYEEEE. The V gene lost 4 bases and the J gene lost 0 bases, with 20 bases spanning the gap. The chain's CDR3 is CASSQDPLRRGSGNTIYF. CDR3 DNA sequence: TGTGCCAGCAGCCAAGATCCCTTGAGAAGGGGCTCTGGAAACACCATATATTTT.

The chain employs TRBV29-1 and TRBJ2-1; TRBD1 matches 12 bases. The trim removed 3 bases at V and 10 bases at J, leaving 4 bases unmatched. There are 13 residues in the CDR3. Germline V lookup: CDR1 SQVTM, CDR2 ANQGSEA. CDR3 region: CSVDWDRGREQFF. The CDR3 DNA reads as TGCAGCGTTGACTGGGACAGGGGGCGAGAGCAGTTCTTC.

This chain joins TRBV12-5 and TRBJ1-1, with unresolved D. The germline V gene has CDR1 LGHNT and CDR2 FRNRAP. V lost 0 bases and J lost 6, with 17 bases in between. The CDR3 totals 16 residues. The CDR3 DNA reads as TGTGCTAGTGGTTTGGTGGGGAGTGCGTCCGTCCCTGAAGCTTTCTTT. Translated, it gives CASGLVGSASVPEAFF. Drawing the rest from reference TRBV12-5 and TRBJ1-1, the complete variable domain is DARVTQTPRHKVTEMGQEVTMRCQPILGHNTVFWYRQTMMQGLELLAYFRNRAPLDDSGMPKDRFSAEMPDATLATLKIQPSEPRDSAVYFCASGLVGSASVPEAFFGQGTRLTVV.

The V gene is TRBV29-1, the J gene TRBJ2-7; TRBD2 agrees at 9 bases. V was pared by 8 bases and J by 7 bases, with 6 bases of the junction left unmatched. Germline V CDR1 and CDR2: SQVTM, ANQGSEA. This CDR3 contains 11 residues. The CDR3 DNA sequence: TGCAGCTCCCTGCGGGGGGGGGAGCAGTACTTC. It is translated as CSSLRGGEQYF.

The chain links TRBV30 to TRBJ1-1; 7 positions agree with TRBD1. V lost 4 bases, J lost 4 bases, and 6 bases stayed unmatched. This CDR3 contains 13 residues. The germline gives CDR1 GTSNPN, CDR2 SVGIG (reference sequence). The CDR3 reads CAWTLTGPTEAFF. The CDR3, as DNA: TGTGCCTGGACCCTGACAGGGCCCACTGAAGCTTTCTTT.

The chain combines TRBV5-4 with TRBJ2-7; TRBD2 matches at 9 bases. Looked up from germline, CDR1 is SGHNT and CDR2 is YYREEE (reference sequence). The CDR3 runs to 17 residues. V lost 1 base, J lost 0 bases, and 8 bases stayed unmatched. The CDR3 spells CASSLQVGAGGSYEQYF. The CDR3 DNA is TGTGCCAGCAGCTTGCAAGTTGGAGCGGGGGGCTCCTACGAGCAGTACTTC.

This chain links TRBV15 with TRBJ1-1; D is uncertain. This CDR3 is 13 amino acids long. Germline values: CDR1 LNHNV, CDR2 YYDKDF (reference sequence). Trimming pared 10 bases from V and 5 bases from J, leaving 17 bases between. The CDR3, as DNA: TGTGCCATTGCACTTTCCTTCGGGACTGAAGCTTTCTTT. As protein: CAIALSFGTEAFF. The full variable domain, its missing parts supplied by reference TRBV15 and TRBJ1-1, is DAMVIQNPRYQVTQFGKPVTLSCSQTLNHNVMYWYQQKSSQAPKLLFHYYDKDFNNEADTPDNFQSRRPNTSFCFLDIRSPGLGDTAMYLCAIALSFGTEAFFGQGTRLTVV.

The V and J genes are TRBV5-1 and TRBJ2-7; a weak D match, TRBD1 (6 bases). Trimming pared 4 bases from V and 2 bases from J, leaving 13 bases between. From germline, CDR1 is SGHRS and CDR2 YFSETQ. The CDR3 length is 14 residues. DNA of the CDR3: TGCGCCAGCAGCCCAGGAACAGGGACCTACGAGCAGTACTTC. Translated: CASSPGTGTYEQYF.

This chain uses TRBV29-1 with TRBJ2-7, with D possibly TRBD2 on 6 matching bases. Trimming took 4 bases from V and 6 from J, leaving 19 bases between them. Germline lookup yields CDR1 SQVTM and CDR2 ANQGSEA. The CDR3 runs to 14 residues. This chain's CDR3 is CSVGSLGGLGEQYF. In DNA, the CDR3 is TGCAGCGTTGGTTCCCTGGGGGGTTTAGGCGAGCAGTACTTC.

Concerning this clone: One junction end disagrees with the germline gene, perhaps due to a read error. CDR3 nucleotides: TGTGCCAGCGGTGAACTCAACAGGGGGTACGGCAATCAGCCCCAGCATTTT. As protein: CASGELNRGYGNQPQHF. The chain has TRBV6-1 and TRBJ1-5; 8 nucleotides align to TRBD1. In germline, CDR1 is MNHNS, CDR2 SASEGT. This CDR3 has 17 amino acids.

This chain links TRBV9 with TRBJ2-6; the match to TRBD1 covers 8 bases. The CDR3 has 16 residues. V gave up 6 bases and J gave up 1 base; unmatched junction bases: 6. Germline assignment: CDR1 SGDLS and CDR2 YYNGEE. The CDR3 loop reads CASTDRGLSGANVLTF. CDR3 coding DNA: TGTGCCAGCACCGACAGGGGTTTATCTGGGGCCAACGTCCTGACTTTC. The whole variable domain, remainder taken from reference TRBV9 and TRBJ2-6, is DSGVTQTPKHLITATGQRVTLRCSPRSGDLSVYWYQQSLDQGLQFLIQYYNGEERAKGNILERFSAQQFPDLHSELNLSSLELGDSALYFCASTDRGLSGANVLTFGAGSRLTVL.